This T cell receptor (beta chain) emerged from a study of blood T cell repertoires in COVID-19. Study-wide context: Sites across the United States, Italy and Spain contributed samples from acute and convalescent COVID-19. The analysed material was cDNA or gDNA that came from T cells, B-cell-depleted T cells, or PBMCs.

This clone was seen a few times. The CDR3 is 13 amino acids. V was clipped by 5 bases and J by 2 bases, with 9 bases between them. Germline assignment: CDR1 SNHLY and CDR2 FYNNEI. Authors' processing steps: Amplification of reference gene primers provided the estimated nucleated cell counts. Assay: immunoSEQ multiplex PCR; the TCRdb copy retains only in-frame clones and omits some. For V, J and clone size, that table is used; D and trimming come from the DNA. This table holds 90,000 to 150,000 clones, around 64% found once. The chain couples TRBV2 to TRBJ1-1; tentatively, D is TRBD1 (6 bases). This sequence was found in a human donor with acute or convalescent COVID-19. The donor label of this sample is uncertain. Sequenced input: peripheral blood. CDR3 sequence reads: CASSMDSNTEAFF. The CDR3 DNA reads TGTGCCAGCAGTATGGACAGTAACACTGAAGCTTTCTTT. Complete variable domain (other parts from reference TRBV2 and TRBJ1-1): EPEVTQTPSHQVTQMGQEVILRCVPISNHLYFYWYRQILGQKVEFLVSFYNNEISEKSEIFDDQFSVERPDGSNFTLKIRSTKLEDSAMYFCASSMDSNTEAFFGQGTRLTVV.